The 2 T cell receptor beta chains listed next were all sequenced from one sample in a study of T cell repertoires in cytomegalovirus infection. These receptors have no identified antigens. Each CDR3 protein is one row after TCRdb ran MiXCR on the reads. The sample lists hundreds of thousands of distinct CDR3 sequences, 42% occurring once. Sample: cultured PBMCs, taken from culture after CMV antigen stimulation. The receptors derive from a human donor in good health (CMV status not recorded). Some clones in this sample may be carry-over from other donors' samples.

This rearrangement joins TRBV12-3 or TRBV12-4 to TRBJ2-1; 7 bases map to TRBD2. This CDR3 comprises 14 residues. The V segment lost 3 bases and the J segment 3 bases; nucleotides outside the gene matches: 2. The CDR3 reads CASSFSSGYNEQFF. The DNA for the CDR3 is TGTGCCAGCAGTTTTTCTAGCGGCTACAATGAGCAGTTCTTC.

The chain uses TRBV5-4 and TRBJ2-6; TRBD1 or TRBD2 may be the D gene (5 bases each). CDR1 and CDR2 from the germline V gene are SGHNT and YYREEE (reference sequence). V dropped 0 bases and J dropped 9 bases, with 16 bases sitting between them. CDR3 length: 16 amino acids. CDR3 residues: CASSLGGYPFVNVLTF. The CDR3 DNA sequence: TGTGCCAGCAGCTTGGGGGGGTACCCCTTCGTCAACGTCCTGACTTTC.